This record covers a single T cell receptor (beta chain). The CDR3 totals 17 residues. Germline CDR1 is SEHNR and CDR2 is FQNEAQ (reference sequence). V shed 2 bases and J shed 1 base, with 17 bases lying between them. The data derive from a study of CD8 T cells in Susac syndrome. cDNA came from 0.5 to 1 ug RNA primed by random hexamers. A multiplex approach, immunoSEQ multiplex PCR, amplified TCR beta CDR3 across 54 Vbeta and 13 Jbeta. TCRdb passed the immunoSEQ multiplex PCR reads through MiXCR, listing each CDR3 protein once. The sample holds about 140,000 distinct CDR3 sequences, approximately 93% seen once.

The sample consisted of CD8+ T cells from PBMCs. This chain links TRBV7-9 with TRBJ1-1; D is unclear. The receptor was isolated from a human donor in good health. CDR3 nucleotide sequence: TGTGCCAGCAGCTTACCCCTGCCAACAGAGAAGAACACTGAAGCTTTCTTT. It is translated as CASSLPLPTEKNTEAFF.